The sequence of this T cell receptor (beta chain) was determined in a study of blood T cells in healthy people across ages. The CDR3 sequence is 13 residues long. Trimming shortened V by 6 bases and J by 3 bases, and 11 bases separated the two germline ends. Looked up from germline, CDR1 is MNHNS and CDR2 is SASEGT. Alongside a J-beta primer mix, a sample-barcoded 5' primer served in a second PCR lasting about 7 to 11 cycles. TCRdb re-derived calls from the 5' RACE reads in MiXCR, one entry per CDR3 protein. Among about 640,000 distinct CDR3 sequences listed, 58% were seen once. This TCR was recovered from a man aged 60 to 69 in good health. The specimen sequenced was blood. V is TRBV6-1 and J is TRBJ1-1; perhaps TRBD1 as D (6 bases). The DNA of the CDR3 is TGTGCCAGCAGAGATAACAGGGACACTGAAGCTTTCTTT. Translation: CASRDNRDTEAFF.